The TCR beta chain described here comes from a study of T-cell reconstitution after alpha-beta-depleted transplantation in children. General observations from the study: It was reported that alpha-beta T cells came from several hundred expanded graft clones (about two months after transplant). T cells produced anew were the main source of T-cell counts and diversity one year after transplant.

TCRbeta library construction was performed incorporating unique molecular identifiers. From the PCR reads, TCRdb called clonotypes with MiXCR, one entry per CDR3 protein. The top ten hold roughly 31% of the sample, which has approximately 980,000 distinct CDR3 sequences, about 31% seen once. This clonotype was seen only a few times. The antigen is unknown. V was clipped by 5 bases and J by 0 bases; unmatched bases: 6. This CDR3 contains 15 residues. Looked up from germline, CDR1 is MGHRA and CDR2 is YSYEKL. The chain is built from TRBV4-1 and TRBJ2-5; 7 nucleotides match TRBD1. This specimen consisted of PBMCs, mostly from graft donor cells, obtained 360 days after TCRalphabeta/CD19-depleted stem cell transplant. The origin of this receptor is a boy younger than two who had a stem cell transplant for SCID, so the T cells may come from the graft donor. The CDR3 coding sequence is TGCGCCAGCAGCGCCCAGACAGGGTACCAAGAGACCCAGTACTTC. Translation: CASSAQTGYQETQYF.